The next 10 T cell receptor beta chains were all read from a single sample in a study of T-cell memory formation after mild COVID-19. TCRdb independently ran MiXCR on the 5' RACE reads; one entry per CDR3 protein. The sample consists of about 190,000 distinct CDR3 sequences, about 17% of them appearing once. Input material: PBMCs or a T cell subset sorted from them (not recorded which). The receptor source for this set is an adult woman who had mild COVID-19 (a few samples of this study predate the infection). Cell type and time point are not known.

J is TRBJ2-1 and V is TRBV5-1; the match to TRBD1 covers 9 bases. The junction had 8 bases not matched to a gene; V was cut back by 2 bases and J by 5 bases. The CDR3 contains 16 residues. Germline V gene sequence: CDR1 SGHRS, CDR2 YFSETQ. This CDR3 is CASSLGTGQSHNEQFF. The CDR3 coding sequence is TGCGCCAGCAGCTTAGGGACAGGGCAATCCCACAATGAGCAGTTCTTC.

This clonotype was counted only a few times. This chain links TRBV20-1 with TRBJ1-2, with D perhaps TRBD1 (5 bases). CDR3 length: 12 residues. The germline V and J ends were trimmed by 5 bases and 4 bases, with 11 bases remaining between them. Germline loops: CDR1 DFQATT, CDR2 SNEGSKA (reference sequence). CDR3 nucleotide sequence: TGCAGTGCTGGCGGGGGGTTCTATGGCTACACCTTC. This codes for CSAGGGFYGYTF.

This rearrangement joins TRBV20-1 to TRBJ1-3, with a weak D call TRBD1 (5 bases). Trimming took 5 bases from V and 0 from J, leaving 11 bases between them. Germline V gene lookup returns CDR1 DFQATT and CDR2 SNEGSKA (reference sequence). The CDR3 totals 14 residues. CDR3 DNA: TGCAGTGCTGCCCCAGGGAGCTCTGGAAACACCATATATTTT. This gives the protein CSAAPGSSGNTIYF.

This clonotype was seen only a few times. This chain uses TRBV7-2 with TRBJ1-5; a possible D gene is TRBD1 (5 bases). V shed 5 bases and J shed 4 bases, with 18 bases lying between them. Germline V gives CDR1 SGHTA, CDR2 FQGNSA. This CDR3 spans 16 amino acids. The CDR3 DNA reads TGTGCCAGCAGCGAAAGGGCCAGGGCTTATAATCAGCCCCAGCATTTT. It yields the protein CASSERARAYNQPQHF.

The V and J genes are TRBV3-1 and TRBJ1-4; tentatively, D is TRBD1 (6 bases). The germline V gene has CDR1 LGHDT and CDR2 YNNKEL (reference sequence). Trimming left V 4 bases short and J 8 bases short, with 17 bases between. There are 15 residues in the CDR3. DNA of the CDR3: TGTGCCAGCAGCCGGCTGGGGGCATCGGGGGAAAAACTGTTTTTT. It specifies CASSRLGASGEKLFF.

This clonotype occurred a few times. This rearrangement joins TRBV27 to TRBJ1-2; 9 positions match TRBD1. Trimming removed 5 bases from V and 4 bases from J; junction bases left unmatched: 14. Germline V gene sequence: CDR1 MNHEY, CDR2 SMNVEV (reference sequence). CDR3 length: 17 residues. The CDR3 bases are TGTGCCAGCAGTCCCCGAGGATTGACAGGGGGAGGCTATGGCTACACCTTC. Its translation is CASSPRGLTGGGYGYTF.

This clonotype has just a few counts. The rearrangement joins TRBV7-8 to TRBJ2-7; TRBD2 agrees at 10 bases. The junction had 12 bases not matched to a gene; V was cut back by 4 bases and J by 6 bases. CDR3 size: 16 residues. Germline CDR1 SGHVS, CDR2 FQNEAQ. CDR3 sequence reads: CASSSGSGRALGEQYF. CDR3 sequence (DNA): TGTGCCAGCAGCTCGGGGAGCGGGAGGGCTTTAGGCGAGCAGTACTTC.

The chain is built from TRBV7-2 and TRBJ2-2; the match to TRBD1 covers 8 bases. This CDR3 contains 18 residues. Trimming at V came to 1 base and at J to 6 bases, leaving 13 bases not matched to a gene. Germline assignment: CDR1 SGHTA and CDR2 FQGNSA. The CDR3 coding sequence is TGTGCCAGCAGCTTAGTGGGGCAGGGGGCAGGTACACCCGGGGAGCTGTTTTTT. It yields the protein CASSLVGQGAGTPGELFF.

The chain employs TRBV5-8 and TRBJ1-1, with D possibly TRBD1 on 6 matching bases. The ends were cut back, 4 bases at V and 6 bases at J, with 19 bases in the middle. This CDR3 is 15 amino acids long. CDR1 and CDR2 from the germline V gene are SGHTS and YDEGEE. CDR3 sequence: CASSLKRSDSPEAFF. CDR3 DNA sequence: TGTGCCAGCAGCCTGAAACGCTCGGACAGCCCTGAAGCTTTCTTT.

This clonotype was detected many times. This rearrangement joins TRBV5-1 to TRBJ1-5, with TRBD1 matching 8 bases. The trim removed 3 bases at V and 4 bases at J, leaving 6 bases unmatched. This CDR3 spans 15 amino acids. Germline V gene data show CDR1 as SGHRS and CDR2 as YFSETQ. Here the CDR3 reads CASSSDGQGNQPQHF. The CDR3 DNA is TGCGCCAGCAGCTCGGATGGACAGGGAAATCAGCCCCAGCATTTT.